A selection of T cell receptor beta chains follows, all from one sample in a study of blood T cell repertoires in COVID-19. This table comes from immunoSEQ multiplex PCR, and its TCRdb copy is limited to in-frame clones, with some not included. This sample has 350,000 to 400,000 clones, with nearly 90% found just once. Material for sequencing was peripheral blood. The source of these receptors is a man aged 18-30 years with active or convalescent COVID-19. CDR3s leave out the opening cysteine and the closing phenylalanine or tryptophan.

V	J	CDR3
TRBV4-3	TRBJ2-7	ASSQDWRDYEQY
TRBV5-6	TRBJ1-4	ASSVNGGTNEKLF
TRBV19	TRBJ2-7	ASSITGGSYEQY
TRBV3-1/TRBV3-2	TRBJ2-1	ASSQGISGGMNEQF
TRBV19	TRBJ1-4	ASSIDLDRVSPNEKLF
TRBV28	TRBJ1-2	ASKLNYGYT
TRBV7-9	TRBJ1-2	ASSPDKAGGYT
TRBV6-5	TRBJ2-5	ASGATSGQETQY
TRBV6-1	TRBJ1-5	ACSVRRGLGDQPQH
TRBV20-1	TRBJ1-2	SAGQGHGYT
TRBV4-3	TRBJ2-1	ASSQDQGTGSYNEQF
TRBV4-2	TRBJ1-2	ASSQDWGRDLDGYT
TRBV27	TRBJ1-2	ASSARTGLAYGYT
TRBV29-1	TRBJ1-1	SSKAKGGTEAF
TRBV11-3	TRBJ1-1	ASSLSGVKTEAF
TRBV3-1/TRBV3-2	TRBJ2-1	ASSLDFGSSYNEQF
TRBV5-5	TRBJ2-7	ASSWGQGYEQY
TRBV7-9	TRBJ2-2	ASSAVGRANTGELF
TRBV29-1	TRBJ2-7	SVRTGTSGRYEQY
TRBV7-6	TRBJ2-2	ASSYGASGTGLAGGRSGELF
TRBV6-5	TRBJ2-1	ASSLQGGGQNEQF
TRBV24-1	TRBJ1-3	ATQSTVSGNTIY
TRBV27	TRBJ2-2	ASLRVQGALAGELF
TRBV7-2	TRBJ2-3	ASSSRTGSDTQY
TRBV7-2	TRBJ1-1	ASSLAVTGAEAF
TRBV6-5	TRBJ2-3	ASSYGWTSTDTQY
TRBV9	TRBJ1-3	ASSPYIKTGNTIY
TRBV25-1	TRBJ1-4	ASAQGITGGKLF
TRBV28	TRBJ1-1	ASSPGQGVNTEAF
TRBV9	TRBJ2-3	ASSVYRGRREDTQY
TRBV5-1	TRBJ2-3	ASSTTVDTDTQY
TRBV5-1	TRBJ2-1	ASSFGQFGEQF